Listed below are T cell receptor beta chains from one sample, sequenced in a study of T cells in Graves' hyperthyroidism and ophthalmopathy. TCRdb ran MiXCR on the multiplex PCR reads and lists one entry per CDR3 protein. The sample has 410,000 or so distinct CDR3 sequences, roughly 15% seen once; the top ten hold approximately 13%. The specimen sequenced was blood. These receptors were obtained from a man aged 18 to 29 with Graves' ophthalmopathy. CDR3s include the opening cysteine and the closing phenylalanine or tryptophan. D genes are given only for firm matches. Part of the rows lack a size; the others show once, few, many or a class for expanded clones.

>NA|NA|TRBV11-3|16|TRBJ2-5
TGTGCCAGCAGCTTAGATATCGCCAGCGACGGGGAGACCCAGTACTTC
CASSLDIASDGETQYF
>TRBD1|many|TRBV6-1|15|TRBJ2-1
TGTGCCAGCAGCCAAACCGGGACAGGGTACAATGAGCAGTTCTTC
CASSQTGTGYNEQFF
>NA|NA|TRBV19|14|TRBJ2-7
TGTGCCAGTAGACCTTCGGGACTCAACTACGAGCAGTACTTC
CASRPSGLNYEQYF
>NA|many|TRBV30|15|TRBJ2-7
TGTGCCTTCACGAACCCGGGCCGTACCTCCTACGAGCAGTACTTC
CAFTNPGRTSYEQYF
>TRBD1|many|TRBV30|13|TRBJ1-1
TGTGCCTGGAGTGTACTAGGGGGCGCGGGTGCTTTCTTT
CAWSVLGGAGAFF
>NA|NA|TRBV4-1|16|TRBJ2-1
TGCGCCAGCAGCCATTTCCTAGTGGGCCTATACAATGAGCAGTTCTTC
CASSHFLVGLYNEQFF
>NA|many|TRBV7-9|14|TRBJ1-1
TGTGCCAGCAGCTTATCCGGGGTGTACACTGAAGCTTTCTTT
CASSLSGVYTEAFF
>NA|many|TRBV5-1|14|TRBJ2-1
TGCGCCAGCAGCTTGTGGGTGAGCGCCAATGAGCAGTTCTTC
CASSLWVSANEQFF
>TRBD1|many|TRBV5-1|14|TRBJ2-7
TGCGCCAGCCGAAGGGACAGTGACTCCTACGAGCAGTACTTC
CASRRDSDSYEQYF
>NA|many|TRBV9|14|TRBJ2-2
TGTGCCAGCAGCGAGGGTGGGGTCACCGGGGAGCTGTTTTTT
CASSEGGVTGELFF
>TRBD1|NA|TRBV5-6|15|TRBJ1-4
TGTGCCAGCAGCTTGTATACAGGGGTTGGTGAAAAACTGTTTTTT
CASSLYTGVGEKLFF
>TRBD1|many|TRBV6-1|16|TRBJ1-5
TGTGCCAGCAGTGGGGGGTACAGGGGGAGCAATCAGCCCCAGCATTTT
CASSGGYRGSNQPQHF
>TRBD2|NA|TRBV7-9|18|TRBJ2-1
TGTGCCAGCAGAGATAGCGGGAGGCCTTTCTTCTCCTACAATGAGCAGTTCTTC
CASRDSGRPFFSYNEQFF
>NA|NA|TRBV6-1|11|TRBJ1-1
TGTGCCAGCAGTTATTTTTTTGGGGCTTTCTTT
CASSYFFGAFF
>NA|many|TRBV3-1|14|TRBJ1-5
TGTGCCAGCAGCTCTGGACAGACCAATCAGCCCCAGCATTTT
CASSSGQTNQPQHF
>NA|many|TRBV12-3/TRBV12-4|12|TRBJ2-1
TGTGCCAGTCAATGGGTCGCCAATGAGCAGTTCTTC
CASQWVANEQFF
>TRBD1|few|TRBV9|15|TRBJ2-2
TGTGCCAGCAGCGGACAGGGGACGAACACCGGGGAGCTGTTTTTT
CASSGQGTNTGELFF
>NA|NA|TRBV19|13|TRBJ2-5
TGTGCCAGTACGGTGGGGCCTCAAGAGACCCAGTACTTC
CASTVGPQETQYF
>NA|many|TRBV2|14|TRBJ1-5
TGTGCCAGCAGGGAAGACAGTGTGCTAGGACCCCAGCATTTT
CASREDSVLGPQHF
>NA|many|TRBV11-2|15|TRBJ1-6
TGTGCCAGCAGACAGATACAGGGTTACAATTCACCCCTCCACTTT
CASRQIQGYNSPLHF
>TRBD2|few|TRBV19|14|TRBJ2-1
TGTGCCAGTAGTATTGGACTAGCGGGGAATGAGCAGTTCTTC
CASSIGLAGNEQFF
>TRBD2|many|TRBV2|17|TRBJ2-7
TGTGCCAGCAGTGAAGCGACTAGCGGGAGTGTCCCCTACGAGCAGTACTTC
CASSEATSGSVPYEQYF
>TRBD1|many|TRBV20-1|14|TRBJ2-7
TGCAGTGCTTCGTCCGGGACAGGACCCTACGAGCAGTACTTC
CSASSGTGPYEQYF
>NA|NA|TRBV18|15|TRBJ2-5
TGTGCCAGCTCACCCGCGGCCGCGGGGCAAGAGACCCAGTACTTC
CASSPAAAGQETQYF
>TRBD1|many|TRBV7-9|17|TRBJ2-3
TGTGCCAGCAGCTTTAGTCGGCCAGGGGGTAGAACAGATACGCAGTATTTT
CASSFSRPGGRTDTQYF
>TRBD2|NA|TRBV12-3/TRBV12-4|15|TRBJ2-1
TGTGCCAGCAGTTTCGGACTAGCGGACCACAATGAGCAGTTCTTC
CASSFGLADHNEQFF
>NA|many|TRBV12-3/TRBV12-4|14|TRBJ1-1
TGTGCCAGCAGTTTAGTGGGGCTTAACACTGAAGCTTTCTTT
CASSLVGLNTEAFF
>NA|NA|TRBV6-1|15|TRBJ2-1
TGTGCCAGCAAACCGGGGGCGAGCTCCTACAATGAGCAGTTCTTC
CASKPGASSYNEQFF
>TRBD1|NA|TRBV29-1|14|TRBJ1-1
TGCAGCGCTTGGACAGGGACAGGGAACACTGAAGCTTTCTTT
CSAWTGTGNTEAFF
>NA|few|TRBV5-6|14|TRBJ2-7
TGTGCCAGCAGCCTACTTTCAGGGGTCTCCGAGCAGTACTTC
CASSLLSGVSEQYF
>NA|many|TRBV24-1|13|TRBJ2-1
TGTGCCACCAGTGATACCACCTACAATGAGCAGTTCTTC
CATSDTTYNEQFF
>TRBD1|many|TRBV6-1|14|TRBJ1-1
TGTGCCAGCAGAGCGACAGGGGGCGGGACTGAAGCTTTCTTT
CASRATGGGTEAFF
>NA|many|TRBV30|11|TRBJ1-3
TGTGCCTGGAGTACCGGAAACACCATATATTTT
CAWSTGNTIYF
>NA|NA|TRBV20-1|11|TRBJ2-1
TGCAGTGCTAGAGGACGGGATGAGCAGCTCTTC
CSARGRDEQLF
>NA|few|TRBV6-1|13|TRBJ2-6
TGTGCCAGCAGTGATGTGGCAGGGACAACACCGACTTTC
CASSDVAGTTPTF
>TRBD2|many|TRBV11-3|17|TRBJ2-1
TGTGCCAGCAACTTCAAGCCGGGTCGGGGGGGCCCAAATCAGCAGTTCTTC
CASNFKPGRGGPNQQFF
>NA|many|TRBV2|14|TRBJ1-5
TGTGCCAGCAGTGGGGACTTGGGGAATCAGCCCCAGCATTTT
CASSGDLGNQPQHF
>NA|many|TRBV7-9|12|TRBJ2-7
TGTGCCAGCAGCTTCCGGGACTACGAGCAGTACTTC
CASSFRDYEQYF
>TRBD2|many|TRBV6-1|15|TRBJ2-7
TGTGCCAGCAGTGCGGGGACTAGCGTCACCTACGAGCAGTACTTC
CASSAGTSVTYEQYF
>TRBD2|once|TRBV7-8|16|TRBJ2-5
TGTGCCAGCAGCCCCACCGGGGGAGGGCGAGAAGAGACCCAGTACTTC
CASSPTGGGREETQYF
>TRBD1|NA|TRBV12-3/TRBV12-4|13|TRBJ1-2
TGTGCCAGCAGCACACAGGGGACCTATGGCTACACCTTC
CASSTQGTYGYTF
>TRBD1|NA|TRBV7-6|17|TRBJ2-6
TGTGCCAGCAGCGGTAGGGGGCTTTACTCTGGGGCCAACGTCCTGACTTTC
CASSGRGLYSGANVLTF
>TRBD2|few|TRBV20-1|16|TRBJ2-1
TGCAGTGCCCGACTAGCGGGAGGGCCCCGAGCCAATGAGCAGTTCTTC
CSARLAGGPRANEQFF
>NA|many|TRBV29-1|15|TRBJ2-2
TGCAGCGTTTCTACAGGGTCAATAGCGACCGGGGAGCTGTTTTTT
CSVSTGSIATGELFF
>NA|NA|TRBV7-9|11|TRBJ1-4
TGTGCCAGTCAAGTTAATGAAAAACTGTTTTTT
CASQVNEKLFF
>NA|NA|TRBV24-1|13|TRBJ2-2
TGTGCCACCAGTGAGAGAAACACCGGGGAGCTGTTTTTT
CATSERNTGELFF
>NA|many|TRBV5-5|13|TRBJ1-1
TGTGCCAGCAGCAGGGGCACGGGGTCTGAAGCTTTCTTT
CASSRGTGSEAFF
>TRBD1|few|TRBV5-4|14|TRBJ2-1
TGTGCCAGCTTACAGGGACAGGGCTCTGACGAGCAGTTCTTC
CASLQGQGSDEQFF
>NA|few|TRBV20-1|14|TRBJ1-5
TGCAGTGCTAGAGGACGGGACCAGGGGCAGCCCCAGCATTTT
CSARGRDQGQPQHF
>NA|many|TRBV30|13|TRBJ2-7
TGTGCCTGGAAATTTAAACAAGCGCTGGAGCAGTACTTC
CAWKFKQALEQYF
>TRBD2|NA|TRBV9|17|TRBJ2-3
TGTGCCAGCAGCCCCAGCCGAGGGCTAGCGGGGGCAGATACGCAGTATTTT
CASSPSRGLAGADTQYF
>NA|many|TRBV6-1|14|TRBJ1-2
TGTGCCAGCAGTGAACGTGACCCCGGCGGGGGCTACACCTTC
CASSERDPGGGYTF
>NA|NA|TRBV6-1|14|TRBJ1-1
TGTGCCAGCACGAAGATCCGCATGAACACTGGAGCTTTCTTT
CASTKIRMNTGAFF